This TCR beta chain was found in a study of shared clonotypes between healthy human individuals. Sequencing used immunoSEQ multiplex PCR; TCRdb keeps in-frame clones, though not all of them. The profile shows approximately 330,000 clones, less than 85% of them singletons. V shed 4 bases and J shed 5 bases, with 8 bases lying between them. Germline V gives CDR1 ENHRY, CDR2 SYGVKD. This CDR3 has 12 residues. The receptor comes from a man aged 25 to 40 in good health. The sequenced sample was memory CD4+ T cells sorted from blood. The subset: CD45RA-negative fraction. V and J are TRBV10-3 and TRBJ2-5, with a weak D call TRBD2 (6 bases). The CDR3, as DNA: TGTGCCATCAGTGGACGGGGGGAGACCCAGTACTTC. Encoded protein: CAISGRGETQYF.